This TCR beta chain was obtained from a study of cytomegalovirus exposure and HLA in healthy donors. Across the whole study: The 100 million to 120 million unique TCR beta sequences, from 150 million to 200 million T cells, were found by an earlier analysis.

CDR1 is SEHNR, CDR2 FQNEAQ, per germline (reference sequence). This CDR3 comprises 13 residues. V was shortened by 4 bases and J by 3 bases, with 7 bases between the two germline ends. Amplification used 60 Vbeta primers and 13 Jbeta primers. Only in-frame clones appear in the TCRdb table, and some are missing; sequencing was by immunoSEQ multiplex PCR. Recorded here are 100,000 to 150,000 clones; the top ten clones represent 1.5% to 2%. General study results and limits: Analyzed later, association rates of TCRs varied across HLA loci, with DRB1 most and HLA-C fewest. Some highly shared sequence variants likely arose as a pipeline artifact. Later analysis suggested most CMV-associated TCR beta chains were HLA-restricted.

Comments on this clone: As yet, its antigen is unknown.

The chain joins TRBV7-9 to TRBJ1-3, with TRBD1 as a possible D gene (6 bases). Sequencing input: PBMCs. This TCR came from a man aged 18 to 29 in good health and CMV-seronegative. In nucleotides, the CDR3 is TGTGCCAGCAGCTGGACAGTTGGAAACACCATATATTTT. This sequence encodes CASSWTVGNTIYF.